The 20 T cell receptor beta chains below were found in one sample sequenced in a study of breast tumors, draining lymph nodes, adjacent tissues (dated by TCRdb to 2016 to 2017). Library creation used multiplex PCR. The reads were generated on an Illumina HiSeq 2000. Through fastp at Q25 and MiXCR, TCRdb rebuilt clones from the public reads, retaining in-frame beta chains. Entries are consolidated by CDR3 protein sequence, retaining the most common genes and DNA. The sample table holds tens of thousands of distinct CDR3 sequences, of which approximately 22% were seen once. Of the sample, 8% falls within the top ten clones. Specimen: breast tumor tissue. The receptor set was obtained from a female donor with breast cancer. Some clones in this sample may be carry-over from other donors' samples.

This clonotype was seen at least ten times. CDR3 in DNA: TGTGCCAGCAGCTGGGGACTAGCGGAGACCCAGTACTTC. Its protein is CASSWGLAETQYF. The chain is built from TRBV7-8 and TRBJ2-5, with 10 bases matching TRBD2. V was clipped by 4 bases and J by 5 bases; unmatched bases: 1. The CDR3 loop spans 13 amino acids. Germline CDR1 reads SGHVS; CDR2 reads FQNEAQ.

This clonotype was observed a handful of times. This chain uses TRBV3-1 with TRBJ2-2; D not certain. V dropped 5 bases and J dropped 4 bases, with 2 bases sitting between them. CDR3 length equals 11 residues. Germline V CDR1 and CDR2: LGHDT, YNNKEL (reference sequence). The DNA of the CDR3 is TGTGCCAGCAGCTCCACCGGGGAGCTGTTTTTT. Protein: CASSSTGELFF.

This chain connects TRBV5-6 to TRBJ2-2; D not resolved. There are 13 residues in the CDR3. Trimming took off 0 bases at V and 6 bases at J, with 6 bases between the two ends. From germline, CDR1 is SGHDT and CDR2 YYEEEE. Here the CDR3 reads CASSLGFPGELFF. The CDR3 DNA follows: TGTGCCAGCAGCTTGGGGTTCCCCGGGGAGCTGTTTTTT.

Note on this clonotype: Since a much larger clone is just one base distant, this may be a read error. The CDR3 region is CASSSPQRGTYGYTF. The CDR3 DNA sequence: TGTGCCAGCAGTTCCCCCCAGCGGGGTACCTATGGCTACACCTTC. The gene calls are TRBV27 and TRBJ1-2; no clear D. V lost 4 bases and J lost 4, with 16 bases in between. This CDR3 spans 15 amino acids. Germline-derived CDR1 and CDR2 are MNHEY and SMNVEV (reference sequence).

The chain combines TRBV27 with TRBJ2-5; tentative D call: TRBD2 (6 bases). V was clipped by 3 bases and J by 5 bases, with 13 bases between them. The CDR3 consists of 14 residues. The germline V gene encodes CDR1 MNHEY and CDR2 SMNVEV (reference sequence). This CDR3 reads CASSFEYGGETQYF. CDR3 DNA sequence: TGTGCCAGCAGTTTTGAGTATGGGGGGGAGACCCAGTACTTC.

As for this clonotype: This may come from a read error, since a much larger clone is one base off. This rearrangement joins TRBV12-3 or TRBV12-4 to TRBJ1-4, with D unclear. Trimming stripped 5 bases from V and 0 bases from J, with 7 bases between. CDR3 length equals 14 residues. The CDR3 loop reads CASSLVSTNEKLFF. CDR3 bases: TGTGCCAGCAGTCTCGTATCAACTAATGAAAAACTGTTTTTT.

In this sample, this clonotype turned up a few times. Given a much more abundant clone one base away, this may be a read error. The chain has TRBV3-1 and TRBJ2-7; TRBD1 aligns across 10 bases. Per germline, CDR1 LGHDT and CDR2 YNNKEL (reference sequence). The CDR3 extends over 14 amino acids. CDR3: CASSLRDRGYGQYF. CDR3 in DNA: TGTGCCAGCAGCCTCCGGGACAGGGGCTACGGGCAGTACTTC.

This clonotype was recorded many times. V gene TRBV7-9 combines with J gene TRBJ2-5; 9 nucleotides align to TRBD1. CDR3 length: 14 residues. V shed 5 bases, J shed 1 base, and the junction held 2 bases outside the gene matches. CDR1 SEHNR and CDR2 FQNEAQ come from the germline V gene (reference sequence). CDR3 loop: CASSRGQGQETQYF. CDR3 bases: TGTGCCAGCAGCAGGGGACAGGGCCAAGAGACCCAGTACTTC.

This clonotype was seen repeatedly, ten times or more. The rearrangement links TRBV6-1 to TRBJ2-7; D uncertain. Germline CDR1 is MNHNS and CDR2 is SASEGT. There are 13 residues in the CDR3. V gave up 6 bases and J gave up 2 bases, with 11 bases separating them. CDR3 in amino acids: CASSSGRTYEQYF. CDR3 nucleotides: TGTGCCAGCAGCTCTGGACGGACCTACGAGCAGTACTTC.

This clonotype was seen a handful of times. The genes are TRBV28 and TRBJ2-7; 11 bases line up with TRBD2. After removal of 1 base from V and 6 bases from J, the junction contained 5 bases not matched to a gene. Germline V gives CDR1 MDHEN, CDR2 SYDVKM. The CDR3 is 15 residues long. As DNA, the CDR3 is TGTGCCAGCAGTTTATCCCTAGCGGGAGGCGGCGAGCAGTACTTC. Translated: CASSLSLAGGGEQYF.

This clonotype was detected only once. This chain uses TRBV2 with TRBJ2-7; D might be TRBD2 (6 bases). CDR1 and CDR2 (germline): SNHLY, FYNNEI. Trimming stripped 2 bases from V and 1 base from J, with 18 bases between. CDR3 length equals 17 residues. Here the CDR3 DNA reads TGTGCCAGCAGTGAAACGCCCCTGGTTAGCGGATCCTACGAGCAGTACTTC. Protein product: CASSETPLVSGSYEQYF.

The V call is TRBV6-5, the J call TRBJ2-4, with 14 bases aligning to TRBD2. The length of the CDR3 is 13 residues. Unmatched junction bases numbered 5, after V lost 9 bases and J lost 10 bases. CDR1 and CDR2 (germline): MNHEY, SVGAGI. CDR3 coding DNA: TGTGCCAGTGGACTAGCGGGAGGTAGTATTCAGTACTTC. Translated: CASGLAGGSIQYF.

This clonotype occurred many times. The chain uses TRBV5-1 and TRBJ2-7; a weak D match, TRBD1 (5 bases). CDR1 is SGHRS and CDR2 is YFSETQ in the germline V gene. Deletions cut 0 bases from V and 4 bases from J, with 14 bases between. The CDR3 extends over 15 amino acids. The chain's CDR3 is CASSLAQGPLYEQYF. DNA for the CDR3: TGCGCCAGCAGCTTGGCGCAGGGTCCTCTTTACGAGCAGTACTTC. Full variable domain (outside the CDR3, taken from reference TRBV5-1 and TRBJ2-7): KAGVTQTPRYLIKTRGQQVTLSCSPISGHRSVSWYQQTPGQGLQFLFEYFSETQRNKGNFPGRFSGRQFSNSRSEMNVSTLELGDSALYLCASSLAQGPLYEQYFGPGTRLTVT.

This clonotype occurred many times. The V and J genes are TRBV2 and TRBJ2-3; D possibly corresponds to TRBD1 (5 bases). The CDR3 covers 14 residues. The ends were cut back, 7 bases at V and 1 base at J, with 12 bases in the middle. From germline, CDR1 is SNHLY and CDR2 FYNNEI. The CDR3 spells CASTKTARTDTQYF. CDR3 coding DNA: TGTGCCAGCACCAAGACAGCCCGCACAGATACGCAGTATTTT. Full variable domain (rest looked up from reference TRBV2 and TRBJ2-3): EPEVTQTPSHQVTQMGQEVILRCVPISNHLYFYWYRQILGQKVEFLVSFYNNEISEKSEIFDDQFSVERPDGSNFTLKIRSTKLEDSAMYFCASTKTARTDTQYFGPGTRLTVL.

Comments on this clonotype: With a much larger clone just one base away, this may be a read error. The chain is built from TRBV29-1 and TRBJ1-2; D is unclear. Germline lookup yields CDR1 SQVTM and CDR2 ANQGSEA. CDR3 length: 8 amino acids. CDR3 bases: TGCAGCGTTGTCCGCGGGTTCTTC. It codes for CSVVRGFF.

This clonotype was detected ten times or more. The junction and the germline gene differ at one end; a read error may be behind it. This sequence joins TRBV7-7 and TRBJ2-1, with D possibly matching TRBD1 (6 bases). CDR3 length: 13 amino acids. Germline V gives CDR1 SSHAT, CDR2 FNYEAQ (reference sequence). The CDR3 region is CASSQDSLNEQFF. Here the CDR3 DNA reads TGTGCTAGCAGCCAGGACAGCCTCAATGAGCAGTTCTTC.

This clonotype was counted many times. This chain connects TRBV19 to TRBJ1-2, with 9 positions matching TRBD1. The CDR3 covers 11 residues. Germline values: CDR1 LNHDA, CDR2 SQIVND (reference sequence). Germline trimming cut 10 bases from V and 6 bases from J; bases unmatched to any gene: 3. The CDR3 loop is CANWDRDGYTF. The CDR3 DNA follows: TGTGCCAACTGGGACAGGGATGGCTACACCTTC. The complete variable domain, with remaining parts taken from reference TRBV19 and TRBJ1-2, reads DGGITQSPKYLFRKEGQNVTLSCEQNLNHDAMYWYRQDPGQGLRLIYYSQIVNDFQKGDIAEGYSVSREKKESFPLTVTSAQKNPTAFYLCANWDRDGYTFGSGTRLTVV.

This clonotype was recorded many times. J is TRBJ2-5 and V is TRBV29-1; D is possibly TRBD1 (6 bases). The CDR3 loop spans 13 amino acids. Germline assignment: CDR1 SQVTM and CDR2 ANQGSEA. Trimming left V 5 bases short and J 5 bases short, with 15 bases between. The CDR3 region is CSVPVGARETQYF. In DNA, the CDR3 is TGCAGCGTTCCGGTGGGGGCGCGGGAGACCCAGTACTTC. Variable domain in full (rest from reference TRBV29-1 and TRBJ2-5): SAVISQKPSRDICQRGTSLTIQCQVDSQVTMMFWYRQQPGQSLTLIATANQGSEATYESGFVIDKFPISRPNLTFSTLTVSNMSPEDSSIYLCSVPVGARETQYFGPGTRLLVL.

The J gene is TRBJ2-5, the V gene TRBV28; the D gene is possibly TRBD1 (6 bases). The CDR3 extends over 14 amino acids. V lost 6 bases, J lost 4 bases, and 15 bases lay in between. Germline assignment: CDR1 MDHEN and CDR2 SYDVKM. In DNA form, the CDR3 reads TGTGCCAGCAGATCCTCACAGGGAAGAGAGACCCAGTACTTC. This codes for CASRSSQGRETQYF.

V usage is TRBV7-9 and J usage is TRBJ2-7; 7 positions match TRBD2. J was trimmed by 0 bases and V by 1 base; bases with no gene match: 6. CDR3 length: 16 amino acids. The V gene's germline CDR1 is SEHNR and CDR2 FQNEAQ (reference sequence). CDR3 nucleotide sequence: TGTGCCAGCAGCTTAGGTGGGAGGGCTGTCTCCTACGAGCAGTACTTC. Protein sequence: CASSLGGRAVSYEQYF.